This passage covers 10 T cell receptor beta chains from one sample sequenced in a study of blood T cell repertoires in COVID-19. Profiled with immunoSEQ multiplex PCR; TCRdb holds only in-frame clones, not every one. The repertoire holds over 350,000 clones, with 88% as singletons. Sequencing was done on a sample of PBMCs or T cells enriched from blood (not recorded which). The receptor source for this set is a woman under 40 with acute COVID-19.

The chain carries TRBV2 and TRBJ2-3, with D unclear. Germline CDR1 and CDR2: SNHLY and FYNNEI. V lost 8 bases and J lost 4, with 10 bases in between. The CDR3 is made up of 12 amino acids. The CDR3 DNA reads TGTGCCAGCCCCCTCGAGTCAGATACGCAGTATTTT. Translated, it gives CASPLESDTQYF. Filled out from reference TRBV2 and TRBJ2-3, the complete variable domain reads EPEVTQTPSHQVTQMGQEVILRCVPISNHLYFYWYRQILGQKVEFLVSFYNNEISEKSEIFDDQFSVERPDGSNFTLKIRSTKLEDSAMYFCASPLESDTQYFGPGTRLTVL.

The chain couples TRBV7-2 to TRBJ1-1, with D possibly TRBD1 on 5 matching bases. Germline loops: CDR1 SGHTA, CDR2 FQGNSA. The CDR3 is made up of 15 amino acids. Trimming removed 7 bases at V and 1 base at J, with 16 bases between. As DNA, the CDR3 is TGTGCCAGCACCCCCCCCAGGGCCACGAACACTGAAGCTTTCTTT. Translating it yields CASTPPRATNTEAFF.

V is TRBV7-2 and J is TRBJ1-6; possibly TRBD1 for D (5 bases). The CDR3 length is 16 residues. Germline lookup yields CDR1 SGHTA and CDR2 FQGNSA. V was cut by 3 bases and J by 9 bases, with 18 bases left in between. CDR3 loop: CASSLVSGLTGSPLHF. CDR3 in DNA: TGTGCCAGCAGCTTGGTATCGGGACTTACTGGTTCACCCCTCCACTTT.

This chain connects TRBV7-9 to TRBJ1-1; perhaps TRBD1 as D (6 bases). Germline values: CDR1 SEHNR, CDR2 FQNEAQ (reference sequence). Trimming shortened V by 5 bases and J by 1 base, and 17 bases separated the two germline ends. The CDR3 has 16 residues. The CDR3 here is CASSPSAGQTNTEAFF. In nucleotides, the CDR3 is TGTGCCAGCAGCCCGTCCGCCGGACAGACGAACACTGAAGCTTTCTTT.

The rearrangement joins TRBV9 to TRBJ2-2; D may be TRBD2 (5 bases). V lost 4 bases and J lost 5, with 21 bases in between. Germline values: CDR1 SGDLS, CDR2 YYNGEE. CDR3 size: 17 residues. The CDR3 DNA follows: TGTGCCAGCAGCTCCCCACTAGGCTATGCCACTACCGGGGAGCTGTTTTTT. This translates into CASSSPLGYATTGELFF.

The chain carries TRBV6-5 and TRBJ2-2; D remains ambiguous. Per the germline V gene, CDR1 is MNHEY and CDR2 is SVGAGI. The CDR3 has 12 residues. V lost 6 bases and J lost 5, with 7 bases in between. The CDR3 sequence is CASSRATGELFF. The CDR3 nucleotides read TGTGCCAGCAGCCGAGCTACCGGGGAGCTGTTTTTT.

This clone was counted a single time. The chain employs TRBV5-5 and TRBJ1-2, with D tentatively TRBD1 (5 bases). Deletions cut 3 bases from V and 4 bases from J, with 13 bases between. The germline CDR1 and CDR2 sequences are SGHKS and YYEKEE (reference sequence). The CDR3 is made up of 14 amino acids. CDR3 loop: CASSYHTGGYGYTF. The CDR3 bases are TGTGCCAGCAGCTACCATACAGGCGGCTATGGCTACACCTTC.

The V call is TRBV6-5, the J call TRBJ1-2, with TRBD1 as a possible D gene (5 bases). The germline V gene encodes CDR1 MNHEY and CDR2 SVGAGI. The germline V and J ends were trimmed by 7 bases and 2 bases, with 14 bases remaining between them. The CDR3 extends over 14 amino acids. The CDR3, as DNA: TGTGCCAGCAAAAATAGACAGCCCAACTATGGCTACACCTTC. This sequence encodes CASKNRQPNYGYTF.

The chain joins TRBV2 to TRBJ1-2; no definite D call. Germline V gene lookup returns CDR1 SNHLY and CDR2 FYNNEI. The CDR3 extends over 12 amino acids. V dropped 8 bases and J dropped 3 bases, with 10 bases sitting between them. DNA for the CDR3: TGTGCCAGCCACGACAACGACTATGGCTACACCTTC. It translates to CASHDNDYGYTF. The full variable domain, with the rest looked up from reference TRBV2 and TRBJ1-2, is EPEVTQTPSHQVTQMGQEVILRCVPISNHLYFYWYRQILGQKVEFLVSFYNNEISEKSEIFDDQFSVERPDGSNFTLKIRSTKLEDSAMYFCASHDNDYGYTFGSGTRLTVV.

In DNA, the CDR3 is TGTGCCACCAGTGACGGACAGGGCGGGAGCTACGAGCAGTACTTC. Its protein product is CATSDGQGGSYEQYF. The chain is built from TRBV24-1 and TRBJ2-7; weak D call: TRBD1 (8 bases). This CDR3 has 15 residues. The V and J ends lost 4 bases and 3 bases respectively, with 15 bases between them. Germline assignment: CDR1 KGHDR and CDR2 SFDVKD.